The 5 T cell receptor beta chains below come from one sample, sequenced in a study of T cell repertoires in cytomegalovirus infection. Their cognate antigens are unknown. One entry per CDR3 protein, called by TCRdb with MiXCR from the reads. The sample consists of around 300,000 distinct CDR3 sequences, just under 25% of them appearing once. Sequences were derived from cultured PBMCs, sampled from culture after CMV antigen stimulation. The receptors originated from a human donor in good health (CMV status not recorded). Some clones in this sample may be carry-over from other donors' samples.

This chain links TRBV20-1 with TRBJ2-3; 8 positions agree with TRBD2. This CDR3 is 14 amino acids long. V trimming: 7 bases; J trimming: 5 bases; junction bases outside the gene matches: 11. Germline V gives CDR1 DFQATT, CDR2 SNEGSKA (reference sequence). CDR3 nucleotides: TGCAGTGGGGAACAAGCGGGAGCGAGAGATACGCAGTATTTT. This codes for CSGEQAGARDTQYF.

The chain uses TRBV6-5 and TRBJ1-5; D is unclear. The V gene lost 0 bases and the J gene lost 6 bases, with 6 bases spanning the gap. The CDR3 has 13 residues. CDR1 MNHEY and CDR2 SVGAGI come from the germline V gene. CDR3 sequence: CASSYSRGQPQHF. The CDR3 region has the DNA TGTGCCAGCAGTTACTCTCGGGGTCAGCCCCAGCATTTT.

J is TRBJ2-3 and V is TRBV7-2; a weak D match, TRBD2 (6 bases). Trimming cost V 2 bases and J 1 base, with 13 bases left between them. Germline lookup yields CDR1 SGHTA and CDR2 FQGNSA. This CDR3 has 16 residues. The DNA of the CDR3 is TGTGCCAGCAGCTTATTAGGGTCTAGCGGCACAGATACGCAGTATTTT. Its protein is CASSLLGSSGTDTQYF.

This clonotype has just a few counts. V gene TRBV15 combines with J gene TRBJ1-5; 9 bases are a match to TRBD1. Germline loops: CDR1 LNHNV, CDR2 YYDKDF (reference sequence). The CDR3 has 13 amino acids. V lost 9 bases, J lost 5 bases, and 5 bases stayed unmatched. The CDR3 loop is CATTRDRDQPQHF. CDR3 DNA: TGTGCCACAACCCGGGACAGGGATCAGCCCCAGCATTTT.

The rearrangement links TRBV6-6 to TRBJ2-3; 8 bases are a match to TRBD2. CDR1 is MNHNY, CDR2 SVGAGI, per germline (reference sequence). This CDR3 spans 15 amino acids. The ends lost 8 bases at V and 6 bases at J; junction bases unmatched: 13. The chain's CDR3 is CASRRRREEADTQYF. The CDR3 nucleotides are TGTGCCAGCCGTAGGAGGCGGGAGGAGGCGGATACGCAGTATTTT.